The 7 T cell receptor beta chains below were found in one sample sequenced in a study of radiotherapy plus CTLA-4 blockade in lung cancer. Clones were sequenced by immunoSEQ multiplex PCR, and TCRdb holds only the in-frame ones, with some missing. Of 75,000 to 100,000 clones in the sample, approximately 86% were seen once. Sequencing used peripheral blood, obtained from a patient treated with radiotherapy plus ipilimumab. The source is a human donor with non-small cell lung cancer that progressed on radiotherapy plus ipilimumab.

The chain has TRBV6-1 and TRBJ2-5; D ambiguous. The DNA end favors TRBJ2-7, so the J call may be wrong. The CDR3 has 14 amino acids. CDR1 and CDR2 from the germline V gene are MNHNS and SASEGT. CDR3 sequence reads: CASSAAHLVYEQYF. As DNA, the CDR3 is TGTGCCAGCAGTGCTGCCCATCTAGTCTACGAGCAGTACTTC.

This clone was detected only once. This chain joins TRBV7-8 and TRBJ1-3; D might be TRBD1 (6 bases). Germline V gene lookup returns CDR1 SGHVS and CDR2 FQNEAQ. CDR3 length: 16 amino acids. V lost 1 base, J lost 3 bases, and 13 bases lay in between. This CDR3 is CASSLGAGDFGNTIYF. The CDR3 nucleotides are TGTGCCAGCAGCTTAGGTGCAGGGGATTTTGGAAACACCATATATTTT.

The rearrangement joins TRBV2 to TRBJ2-7; TRBD2 is a possible D gene (5 bases). V gave up 7 bases and J gave up 3 bases, with 16 bases separating them. Germline CDR1 is SNHLY and CDR2 is FYNNEI. CDR3 length: 14 amino acids. The CDR3 nucleotides read TGTGCCAGCACTCGTGGGAGAACGAACTACGAGCAGTACTTC. This codes for CASTRGRTNYEQYF.

The chain uses TRBV28 and TRBJ1-5; 8 positions match TRBD1. This CDR3 is built from 16 residues. The V gene's germline CDR1 is MDHEN and CDR2 SYDVKM. J was trimmed by 6 bases and V by 7 bases; bases with no gene match: 14. This CDR3 is CASTRMDRAAAQPQHF. DNA of the CDR3: TGTGCCAGCACCCGGATGGACAGGGCCGCCGCTCAGCCCCAGCATTTT.

This rearrangement joins TRBV29-1 to TRBJ1-1; 8 nucleotides agree with TRBD1. This CDR3 region has 13 residues. Germline CDR1 is SQVTM and CDR2 is ANQGSEA. V lost 7 bases and J lost 5; bases outside the gene matches: 9. CDR3 protein: CSAPGQAVTEAFF. As DNA, the CDR3 is TGCAGCGCACCGGGACAGGCGGTTACTGAAGCTTTCTTT.

This clone was seen more than once but under ten times. V usage is TRBV4-1 and J usage is TRBJ2-7; 8 nucleotides line up with TRBD1. V lost 3 bases and J lost 6; bases outside the gene matches: 1. Germline V gene sequence: CDR1 MGHRA, CDR2 YSYEKL. The CDR3 extends over 12 amino acids. CDR3 nucleotides: TGCGCCAGCAGCCACCAGGGGGCCGAGCAGTACTTC. Encoded protein: CASSHQGAEQYF.

As regards this clone: An end of the junction differs from the germline gene, which may be a read error. This chain links TRBV30 with TRBJ1-1, with unresolved D. Germline CDR1 reads GTSNPN; CDR2 reads SVGIG (reference sequence). The CDR3 consists of 16 residues. For the CDR3, the DNA is TGTGACTGGTTAGGGTCGGAAGGGAGGGTAGACACTGAAGCTTTCTTT. Its translation: CDWLGSEGRVDTEAFF. The variable domain in full, completed from reference TRBV30 and TRBJ1-1, reads SQTIHQWPATLVQPVGSPLSLECTVEGTSNPNLYWYRQAAGRGLQLLFYSVGIGQISSEVPQNLSASRPQDRQFILSSKKLLLSDSGFYLCDWLGSEGRVDTEAFFGQGTRLTVV.